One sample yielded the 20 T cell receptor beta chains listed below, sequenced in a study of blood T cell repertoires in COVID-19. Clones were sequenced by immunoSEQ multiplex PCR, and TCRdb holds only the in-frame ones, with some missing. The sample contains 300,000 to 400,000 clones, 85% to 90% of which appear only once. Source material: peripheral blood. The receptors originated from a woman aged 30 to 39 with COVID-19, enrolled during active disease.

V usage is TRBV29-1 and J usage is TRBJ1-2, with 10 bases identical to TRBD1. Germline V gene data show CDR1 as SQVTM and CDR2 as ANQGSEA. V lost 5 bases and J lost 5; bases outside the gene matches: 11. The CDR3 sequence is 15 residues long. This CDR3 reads CSVLGPGQGFYGYTF. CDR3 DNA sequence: TGCAGCGTTCTTGGCCCGGGACAGGGGTTTTATGGCTACACCTTC.

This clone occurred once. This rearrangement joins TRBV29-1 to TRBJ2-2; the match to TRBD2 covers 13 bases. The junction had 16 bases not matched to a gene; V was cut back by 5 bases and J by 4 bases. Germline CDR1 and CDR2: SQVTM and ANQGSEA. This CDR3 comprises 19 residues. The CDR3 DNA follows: TGCAGCGTTTCCGGGACTAGCGGGGCCCGAGAATCGGGCACCGGGGAGCTGTTTTTT. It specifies CSVSGTSGARESGTGELFF.

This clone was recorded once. CDR3 DNA sequence: TGCGCCAGCAGCTTGACGCGAAACTATGGCTACACCTTC. Translating gives CASSLTRNYGYTF. The chain carries TRBV5-1 and TRBJ1-2, with D unresolved. The V gene's germline CDR1 is SGHRS and CDR2 YFSETQ. The CDR3 loop spans 13 amino acids. Trimming took 1 base from V and 2 from J, leaving 6 bases between them.

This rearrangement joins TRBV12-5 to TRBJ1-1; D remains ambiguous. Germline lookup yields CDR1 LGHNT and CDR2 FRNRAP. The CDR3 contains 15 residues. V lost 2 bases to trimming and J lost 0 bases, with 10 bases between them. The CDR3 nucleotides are TGTGCTAGTGGTTTGCCCAGAATTATGAACACTGAAGCTTTCTTT. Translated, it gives CASGLPRIMNTEAFF.

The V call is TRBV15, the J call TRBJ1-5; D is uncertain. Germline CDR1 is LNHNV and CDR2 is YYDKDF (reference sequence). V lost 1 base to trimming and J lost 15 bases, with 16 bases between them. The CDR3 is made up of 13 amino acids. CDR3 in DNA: TGTGCCACCAGCAGAGGATCGCACCCGGTCATGCATTTT. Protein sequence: CATSRGSHPVMHF.

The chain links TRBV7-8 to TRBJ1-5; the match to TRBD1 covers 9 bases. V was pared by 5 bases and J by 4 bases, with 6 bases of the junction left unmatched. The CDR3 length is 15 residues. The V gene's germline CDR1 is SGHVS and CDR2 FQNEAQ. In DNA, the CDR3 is TGTGCCAGCAGCGCGTACAGGGGGCCGAATCAGCCCCAGCATTTT. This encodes CASSAYRGPNQPQHF.

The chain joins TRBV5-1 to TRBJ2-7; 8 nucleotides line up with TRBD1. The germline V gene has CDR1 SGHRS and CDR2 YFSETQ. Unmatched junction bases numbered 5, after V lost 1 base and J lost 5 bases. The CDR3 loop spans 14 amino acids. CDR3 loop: CASSLLQGAHEQYF. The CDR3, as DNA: TGCGCCAGCAGCTTGTTGCAGGGGGCCCACGAGCAGTACTTC.

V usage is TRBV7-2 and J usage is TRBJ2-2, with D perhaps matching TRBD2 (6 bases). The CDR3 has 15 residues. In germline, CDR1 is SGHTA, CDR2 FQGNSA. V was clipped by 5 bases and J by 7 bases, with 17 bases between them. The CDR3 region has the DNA TGTGCCAGCAGCACCGGACGGGGGTCCATCGGGGAGCTGTTTTTT. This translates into CASSTGRGSIGELFF.

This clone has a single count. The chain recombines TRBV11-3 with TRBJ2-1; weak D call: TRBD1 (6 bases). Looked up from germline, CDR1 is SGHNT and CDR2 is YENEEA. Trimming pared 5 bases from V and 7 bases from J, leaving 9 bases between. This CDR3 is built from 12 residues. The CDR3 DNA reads TGTGCCAGCAGCGAGCAGGGGAATGAGCAGTTCTTC. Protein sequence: CASSEQGNEQFF. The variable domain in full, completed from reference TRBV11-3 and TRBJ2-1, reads EAGVVQSPRYKIIEKKQPVAFWCNPISGHNTLYWYLQNLGQGPELLIRYENEEAVDDSQLPKDRFSAERLKGVDSTLKIQPAELGDSAVYLCASSEQGNEQFFGPGTRLTVL.

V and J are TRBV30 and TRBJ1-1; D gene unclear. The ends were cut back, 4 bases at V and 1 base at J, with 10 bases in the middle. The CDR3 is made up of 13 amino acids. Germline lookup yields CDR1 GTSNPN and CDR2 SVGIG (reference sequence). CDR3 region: CAWKLSRNTEAFF. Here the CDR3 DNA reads TGTGCCTGGAAATTAAGCCGGAACACTGAAGCTTTCTTT.

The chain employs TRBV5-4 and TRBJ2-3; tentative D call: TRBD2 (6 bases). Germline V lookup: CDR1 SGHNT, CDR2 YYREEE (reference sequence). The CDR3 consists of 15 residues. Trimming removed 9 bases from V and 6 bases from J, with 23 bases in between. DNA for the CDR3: TGTGCCACGCGATCTATAGCGGCGACCGCCGATACGCAGTATTTT. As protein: CATRSIAATADTQYF.

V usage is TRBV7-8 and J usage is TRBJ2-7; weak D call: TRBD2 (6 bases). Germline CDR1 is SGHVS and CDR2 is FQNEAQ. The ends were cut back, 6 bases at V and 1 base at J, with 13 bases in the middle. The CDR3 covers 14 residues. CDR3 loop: CASRTAGTSYEQYF. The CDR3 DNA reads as TGTGCCAGCAGGACGGCAGGGACTTCCTACGAGCAGTACTTC. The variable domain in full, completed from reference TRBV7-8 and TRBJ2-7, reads GAGVSQSPRYKVAKRGQDVALRCDPISGHVSLFWYQQALGQGPEFLTYFQNEAQLDKSGLPSDRFFAERPEGSVSTLKIQRTQQEDSAVYLCASRTAGTSYEQYFGPGTRLTVT.

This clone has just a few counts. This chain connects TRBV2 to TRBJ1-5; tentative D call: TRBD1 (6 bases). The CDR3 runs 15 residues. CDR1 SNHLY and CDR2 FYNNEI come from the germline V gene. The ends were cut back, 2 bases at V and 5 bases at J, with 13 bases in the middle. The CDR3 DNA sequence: TGTGCCAGCAGTGAAAACCCGGACAGAGATCAGCCCCAGCATTTT. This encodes CASSENPDRDQPQHF.

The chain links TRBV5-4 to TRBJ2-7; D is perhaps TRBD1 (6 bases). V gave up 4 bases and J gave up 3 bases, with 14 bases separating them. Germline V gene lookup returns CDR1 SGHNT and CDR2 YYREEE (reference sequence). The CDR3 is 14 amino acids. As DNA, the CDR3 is TGTGCCAGCAGCGGAACCGGGACACACTACGAGCAGTACTTC. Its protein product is CASSGTGTHYEQYF.

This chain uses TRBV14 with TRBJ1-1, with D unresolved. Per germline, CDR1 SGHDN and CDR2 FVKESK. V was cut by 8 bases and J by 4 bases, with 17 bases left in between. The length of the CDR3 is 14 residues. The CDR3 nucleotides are TGTGCCAGCTCCTCAAAGAACCGAGGCACTGAAGCTTTCTTT. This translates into CASSSKNRGTEAFF.

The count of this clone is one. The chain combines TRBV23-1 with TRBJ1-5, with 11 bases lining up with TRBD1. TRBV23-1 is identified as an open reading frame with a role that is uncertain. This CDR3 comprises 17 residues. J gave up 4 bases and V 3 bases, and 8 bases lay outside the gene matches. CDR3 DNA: TGCGCCAGCAGTCACAGGACAGGGGGCTCGGGGAATCAGCCCCAGCATTTT. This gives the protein CASSHRTGGSGNQPQHF.

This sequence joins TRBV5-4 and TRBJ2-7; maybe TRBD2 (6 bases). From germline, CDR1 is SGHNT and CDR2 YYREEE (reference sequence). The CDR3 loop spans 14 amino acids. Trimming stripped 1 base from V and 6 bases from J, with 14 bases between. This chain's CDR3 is CASSLIRGSGEQYF. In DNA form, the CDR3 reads TGTGCCAGCAGCTTGATTCGGGGGAGCGGCGAGCAGTACTTC.

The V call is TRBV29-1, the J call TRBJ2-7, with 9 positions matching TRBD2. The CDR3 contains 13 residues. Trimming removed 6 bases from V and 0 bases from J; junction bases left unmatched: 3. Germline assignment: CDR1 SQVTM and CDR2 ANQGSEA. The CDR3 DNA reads TGCAGCGTCCTGACTAGCGGCTCCTACGAGCAGTACTTC. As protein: CSVLTSGSYEQYF.

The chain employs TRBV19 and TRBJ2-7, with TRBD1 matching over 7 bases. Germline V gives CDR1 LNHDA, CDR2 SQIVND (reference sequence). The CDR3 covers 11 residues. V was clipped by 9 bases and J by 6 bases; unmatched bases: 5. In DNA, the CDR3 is TGTGCCAGCATACAGGGGCGCGAGCAGTACTTC. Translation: CASIQGREQYF.

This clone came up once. CDR3 in DNA: TGTGCCAGCAGCGTAGTAGCGGGAGGTACCTACAATGAGCAGTTCTTC. This codes for CASSVVAGGTYNEQFF. J is TRBJ2-1 and V is TRBV9, with 10 bases identical to TRBD2. This CDR3 is built from 16 residues. Germline V gene sequence: CDR1 SGDLS, CDR2 YYNGEE. The trim removed 0 bases at V and 2 bases at J, leaving 2 bases unmatched.